This entry lists 9 T cell receptor beta chains sequenced from one sample in a study of blood T cell repertoires in COVID-19. TCRdb's table, derived via immunoSEQ multiplex PCR, lists solely in-frame clones and lacks some. The sample lists 110,000 to 150,000 clones; just under 85% were seen once. The sequencing input was PBMCs or T cells enriched from blood (not recorded which). These receptors were obtained from a man over 45 who had recovered from COVID-19.

The rearrangement joins TRBV4-3 to TRBJ2-2; D possibly corresponds to TRBD2 (6 bases). This CDR3 spans 16 amino acids. Trimming cost V 3 bases and J 6 bases, with 17 bases left between them. The V gene's germline CDR1 is LGHNA and CDR2 YSLEER. This CDR3 reads CASSQGLVLIPGELFF. In nucleotides, the CDR3 is TGCGCCAGCAGCCAGGGACTCGTGCTCATTCCCGGGGAGCTGTTTTTT.

The V call is TRBV7-8, the J call TRBJ1-5, with 10 bases fitting TRBD1. The CDR3 totals 16 residues. The V and J ends lost 2 bases and 6 bases, in that order; junction bases with no gene match: 7. Germline V gives CDR1 SGHVS, CDR2 FQNEAQ. CDR3 in amino acids: CASSLQGTGARQPQHF. The DNA for the CDR3 is TGTGCCAGCAGCTTACAAGGGACAGGGGCTCGTCAGCCCCAGCATTTT. The full variable domain, in which reference TRBV7-8 and TRBJ1-5 provide the parts outside the CDR3, is GAGVSQSPRYKVAKRGQDVALRCDPISGHVSLFWYQQALGQGPEFLTYFQNEAQLDKSGLPSDRFFAERPEGSVSTLKIQRTQQEDSAVYLCASSLQGTGARQPQHFGDGTRLSIL.

This chain uses TRBV6-2 or TRBV6-3 with TRBJ1-1; D not resolved. Trimming took 5 bases from V and 6 from J, leaving 10 bases between them. The germline V gene has CDR1 MNHEY and CDR2 SVGEGT. This CDR3 is 12 amino acids long. CDR3 sequence (DNA): TGTGCCAGCAGTAACCCTAGTCCTGAAGCTTTCTTT. This translates into CASSNPSPEAFF.

The chain has TRBV3-1 (or the pseudogene TRBV3-2) and TRBJ2-1, with 8 positions matching TRBD2. This CDR3 comprises 16 residues. J was trimmed by 7 bases and V by 0 bases; bases with no gene match: 8. CDR1 is LGHDT and CDR2 is YNNKEL in the germline V gene (reference sequence). In DNA form, the CDR3 reads TGTGCCAGCAGCCAAGACCTTGCGGGACTAGGGAATGAGCAGTTCTTC. Translating it yields CASSQDLAGLGNEQFF.

The V and J genes are TRBV4-3 and TRBJ2-3; TRBD1 aligns across 12 bases. The germline V gene encodes CDR1 LGHNA and CDR2 YSLEER. With V trimmed by 9 bases and J by 3 bases, 4 bases remained unmatched. The CDR3 has 14 residues. The CDR3 loop is CASGTGGVTDTQYF. CDR3 nucleotide sequence: TGCGCCAGTGGGACAGGGGGCGTAACAGATACGCAGTATTTT.

The genes are TRBV19 and TRBJ2-7, with D maybe TRBD1 (7 bases). CDR1 and CDR2 (germline): LNHDA, SQIVND (reference sequence). Trimming shortened V by 6 bases and J by 6 bases, and 18 bases separated the two germline ends. The CDR3 totals 14 residues. The CDR3 is CASSGGRGQGEQYF. CDR3 bases: TGTGCCAGTAGCGGGGGAAGGGGGCAGGGCGAGCAGTACTTC.

The chain links TRBV5-8 to TRBJ2-2, with D tentatively TRBD1 (5 bases). The CDR3 loop spans 13 amino acids. Germline loops: CDR1 SGHTS, CDR2 YDEGEE. Trimming left V 4 bases short and J 6 bases short, with 10 bases between. In DNA form, the CDR3 reads TGTGCCAGCAGCCTCGTAGGGGCCGGGGAGCTGTTTTTT. Translation: CASSLVGAGELFF.

This chain joins TRBV18 and TRBJ1-3, with D perhaps matching TRBD1 (5 bases). Germline-derived CDR1 and CDR2 are KGHSH and LQKENI. With 3 bases removed from V and 0 bases from J, the gap between germline ends came to 9 bases. This CDR3 has 15 residues. The DNA of the CDR3 is TGTGCCAGCTCACCGACAGACGACTCTGGAAACACCATATATTTT. Protein product: CASSPTDDSGNTIYF.

The table lists this clone with a count of one. J is TRBJ1-4 and V is TRBV6-5; 8 bases are shared with TRBD1. Germline trimming cut 4 bases from V and 5 bases from J; bases unmatched to any gene: 3. The CDR3 runs 14 residues. CDR1 is MNHEY and CDR2 is SVGAGI in the germline V gene. DNA of the CDR3: TGTGCCAGCAGTTCGTGGACAGGGAATGAAAAACTGTTTTTT. This sequence encodes CASSSWTGNEKLFF.